Listed below are T cell receptor beta chains from one sample, sequenced in a study of blood T cell repertoires in COVID-19. Data came from immunoSEQ multiplex PCR; TCRdb stores just in-frame clones and leaves some out. The sample holds some 150,000 clones; 75% to 85% are singletons and the top ten take roughly 4%. The sample taken for sequencing was peripheral blood. All receptors derive from an elderly woman with acute or convalescent COVID-19. The CDR3 runs from the conserved cysteine through the conserved F or W. A D gene is named only where the DNA matches it firmly. Some rows mark clone size as missing; the rest say once, few, many or name a class of expanded clone.

v_gene: TRBV28; j_gene: TRBJ1-6; abundance: few; d_gene: .; CDR3nt: TGTGCCAGCAGTTCCTCAACGGTTTTGCGGAATTCACCCCTCCACTTT; CDR3aa: CASSSSTVLRNSPLHF
v_gene: TRBV19; j_gene: TRBJ1-2; abundance: few; d_gene: .; CDR3nt: TGTGCCAGCAGGGTATTTTCAATCATACCCTCAAATGGCTACACCTTC; CDR3aa: CASRVFSIIPSNGYTF
v_gene: TRBV2; j_gene: TRBJ1-1; abundance: once; d_gene: TRBD1; CDR3nt: TGTGCCAGCAGTGAGTCTTTTCGACGGGACAGGGGGCTCGGCACTGAAGCTTTCTTT; CDR3aa: CASSESFRRDRGLGTEAFF
v_gene: TRBV5-1; j_gene: TRBJ2-3; abundance: .; d_gene: TRBD2; CDR3nt: TGCGCCAGCAGCTTGGCCCAACTAGCGGGAATCTTTTTCGAAGATACGCAGTATTTT; CDR3aa: CASSLAQLAGIFFEDTQYF
v_gene: TRBV3-1/TRBV3-2; j_gene: TRBJ2-1; abundance: once; d_gene: .; CDR3nt: TGTGCCAGCAGCCAAGTCGCTCATGGGCCAAGGAATGAGCAGTTCTTC; CDR3aa: CASSQVAHGPRNEQFF
v_gene: TRBV2; j_gene: TRBJ2-3; abundance: .; d_gene: TRBD2; CDR3nt: TGTGCCAGCAGTGAAAGGGCTAGCGGGGGGGGTACGCAGTATTTT; CDR3aa: CASSERASGGGTQYF
v_gene: TRBV19; j_gene: TRBJ2-3; abundance: .; d_gene: TRBD1; CDR3nt: TGTGCCAGTAGTAGTGGGTGGACAGGGGGCACAGATACGCAGTATTTT; CDR3aa: CASSSGWTGGTDTQYF
v_gene: TRBV7-9; j_gene: TRBJ2-1; abundance: .; d_gene: .; CDR3nt: TGTGCCAGCAGCTGGAGGCAGGGGGGACTCAATGAGCAGTTCTTC; CDR3aa: CASSWRQGGLNEQFF
v_gene: TRBV12-1; j_gene: TRBJ1-1; abundance: .; d_gene: .; CDR3nt: TGTGCCAGCATGATTGGACGCTTAGCGGGGAACACTGAAGCTTTCTTT; CDR3aa: CASMIGRLAGNTEAFF
v_gene: TRBV29-1; j_gene: TRBJ2-1; abundance: once; d_gene: TRBD2; CDR3nt: TGCAGCGCCGCCCTGGAGGGAGCGGGAGCGTACAATGAGCAGTTCTTC; CDR3aa: CSAALEGAGAYNEQFF
v_gene: TRBV11-2; j_gene: TRBJ2-1; abundance: .; d_gene: .; CDR3nt: TGTGCCAGCAACCCTTCAGTCGGGACACTGTACAATGAGCAGTTCTTC; CDR3aa: CASNPSVGTLYNEQFF
v_gene: TRBV28; j_gene: TRBJ1-1; abundance: .; d_gene: .; CDR3nt: TGTGCCAACCCCAGTGGGACACCGAACACTGAAGCTTTCTTT; CDR3aa: CANPSGTPNTEAFF
v_gene: TRBV28; j_gene: TRBJ1-6; abundance: .; d_gene: .; CDR3nt: TGTGCCAGCAGTGAGGGTTATAATTCACCCCTCCACTTT; CDR3aa: CASSEGYNSPLHF
v_gene: TRBV25-1; j_gene: TRBJ2-2; abundance: .; d_gene: .; CDR3nt: TGTGCCAGCAGTGAATTTCGGGGGATGAACACCGGGGAGCTGTTTTTT; CDR3aa: CASSEFRGMNTGELFF
v_gene: TRBV28; j_gene: TRBJ2-7; abundance: .; d_gene: TRBD1; CDR3nt: TGTGCCAGCAGTTTAACGAGGGGGCTGCGTGTCGAGCAGTACTTC; CDR3aa: CASSLTRGLRVEQYF
v_gene: TRBV28; j_gene: TRBJ1-5; abundance: few; d_gene: TRBD1; CDR3nt: TGTGCCAGCAGCACCCCGACAGGGGGAAGGAGTCAGCCCCAGCATTTT; CDR3aa: CASSTPTGGRSQPQHF
v_gene: TRBV7-2; j_gene: TRBJ1-1; abundance: .; d_gene: .; CDR3nt: TGTGCCAGCAGCTTAGCCGGGGGGAACACTGAAGCTTTCTTT; CDR3aa: CASSLAGGNTEAFF
v_gene: TRBV19; j_gene: TRBJ1-4; abundance: .; d_gene: .; CDR3nt: TGTGCCAGTAGTTCAGACGCAGGTGTTAATGAAAAACTGTTTTTT; CDR3aa: CASSSDAGVNEKLFF
v_gene: TRBV20-1; j_gene: TRBJ2-5; abundance: once; d_gene: TRBD2; CDR3nt: TGCAGTGCTAGTACGGGGGGGAAGGAGACCCAGTACTTC; CDR3aa: CSASTGGKETQYF
v_gene: TRBV6-5; j_gene: TRBJ2-7; abundance: .; d_gene: TRBD2; CDR3nt: TGTGCCAGCAGATACTCGGGGGGGGCCTACGAGCAGTACTTC; CDR3aa: CASRYSGGAYEQYF
v_gene: TRBV18; j_gene: TRBJ2-7; abundance: .; d_gene: TRBD1; CDR3nt: TGTGCCAGCTCGCCTAACCGGGACAGCTCCTACGAGCAGTACTTC; CDR3aa: CASSPNRDSSYEQYF
v_gene: TRBV7-2; j_gene: TRBJ1-6; abundance: .; d_gene: .; CDR3nt: TGTGCCAGCAGCTTAGACGGTTATAATTCACCCCTCCACTTT; CDR3aa: CASSLDGYNSPLHF
v_gene: TRBV6-1; j_gene: TRBJ2-1; abundance: .; d_gene: .; CDR3nt: TGTGCCAGCAGTGAAGTCGGAGGAGACAATGAGCAGTTCTTC; CDR3aa: CASSEVGGDNEQFF
v_gene: TRBV12-3/TRBV12-4; j_gene: TRBJ2-5; abundance: .; d_gene: .; CDR3nt: TGTGCCAGCAGTTTAATGGCATCCGAGACCCAGTACTTC; CDR3aa: CASSLMASETQYF
v_gene: TRBV2; j_gene: TRBJ1-1; abundance: .; d_gene: TRBD1; CDR3nt: TGTGCCAGCAGCCAGGGACAGGCGAACACTGAAGCTTTCTTT; CDR3aa: CASSQGQANTEAFF
v_gene: TRBV27; j_gene: TRBJ2-2; abundance: .; d_gene: TRBD2; CDR3nt: TGTGCCAGCAGTCCACCCCTTACTAGCGGGAGAGGGGAGCTGTTTTTT; CDR3aa: CASSPPLTSGRGELFF
v_gene: TRBV5-1; j_gene: TRBJ2-7; abundance: .; d_gene: .; CDR3nt: TGCGCCAGCAGCTTGGTGGCTAGCGAGCTAATTACCACTTACGAGCAGTACTTC; CDR3aa: CASSLVASELITTYEQYF
v_gene: TRBV6-5; j_gene: TRBJ1-3; abundance: .; d_gene: .; CDR3nt: TGTGCCAGCAGTAACAGGGTTACCATATATTTT; CDR3aa: CASSNRVTIYF
v_gene: TRBV28; j_gene: TRBJ1-2; abundance: .; d_gene: TRBD1; CDR3nt: TGTGCCAGCAGTCCCGGACAGGGCTATGGCTACACCTTC; CDR3aa: CASSPGQGYGYTF
v_gene: TRBV20-1; j_gene: TRBJ1-2; abundance: .; d_gene: .; CDR3nt: TGCAGTGCTAAGGGGTGGTATGGCTACACCTTC; CDR3aa: CSAKGWYGYTF
v_gene: TRBV9; j_gene: TRBJ2-3; abundance: .; d_gene: .; CDR3nt: TGTGCCAGCAGCGTAGGACTGCTCGGAGATACGCAGTATTTT; CDR3aa: CASSVGLLGDTQYF
v_gene: TRBV7-2; j_gene: TRBJ1-4; abundance: .; d_gene: TRBD1; CDR3nt: TGTGCCAGCAGCGCCCGGACAGGGACTAATGAAAAACTGTTTTTT; CDR3aa: CASSARTGTNEKLFF
v_gene: TRBV3-1/TRBV3-2; j_gene: TRBJ1-6; abundance: .; d_gene: .; CDR3nt: TGTGCCAGCAGCCCCAGGGAAACAAGTTCACCCCTCCACTTT; CDR3aa: CASSPRETSSPLHF
v_gene: TRBV27; j_gene: TRBJ2-3; abundance: .; d_gene: TRBD1; CDR3nt: TGTGCCAGCAGTTTAATCCCGACAGGGCTCCCAGATACGCAGTATTTT; CDR3aa: CASSLIPTGLPDTQYF
v_gene: TRBV10-1; j_gene: TRBJ2-3; abundance: few; d_gene: TRBD2; CDR3nt: TGCGCCAGCAGTGAGTCGACTAGCGAGAGCAGCACAGATACGCAGTATTTT; CDR3aa: CASSESTSESSTDTQYF
v_gene: TRBV5-1; j_gene: TRBJ2-5; abundance: .; d_gene: .; CDR3nt: TGCGCCAGCAGCTTTGCTGGTGGGGAGGAGACCCAGTACTTC; CDR3aa: CASSFAGGEETQYF
v_gene: TRBV20-1; j_gene: TRBJ1-2; abundance: .; d_gene: .; CDR3nt: TGCAGTGCTCGACTGGATGGCTACACCTTC; CDR3aa: CSARLDGYTF
v_gene: TRBV7-9; j_gene: TRBJ2-1; abundance: .; d_gene: .; CDR3nt: TGTGCCAGCAGCTTAGAGGTCGGGCAGGGGCGCTCCTACAATGAGCAGTTCTTC; CDR3aa: CASSLEVGQGRSYNEQFF
v_gene: TRBV27; j_gene: TRBJ2-7; abundance: .; d_gene: TRBD1; CDR3nt: TGTGCCAGCAGTTCCCCGGACAGGGGATACGAGCAGTACTTC; CDR3aa: CASSSPDRGYEQYF
v_gene: TRBV12-3/TRBV12-4; j_gene: TRBJ2-5; abundance: .; d_gene: .; CDR3nt: TGTGCCAGCAGTGAGAGCGACCAAGAGACCCAGTACTTC; CDR3aa: CASSESDQETQYF
v_gene: TRBV5-1; j_gene: TRBJ1-1; abundance: .; d_gene: .; CDR3nt: TGCGCCAGCAGCTTGCGTTTTGCAGGGGCAGAGTTCGCTGAAGCTTTCTTT; CDR3aa: CASSLRFAGAEFAEAFF
v_gene: TRBV19; j_gene: TRBJ2-1; abundance: .; d_gene: .; CDR3nt: TGTGCCAGTGCCCCGGGTACCTACAATGAGCAGTTCTTC; CDR3aa: CASAPGTYNEQFF
v_gene: TRBV5-6; j_gene: TRBJ2-1; abundance: .; d_gene: .; CDR3nt: TGTGCCAGCAGCTTGATGCGGCCTGTTAATGAGCAGTTCTTC; CDR3aa: CASSLMRPVNEQFF
v_gene: TRBV5-4; j_gene: TRBJ2-5; abundance: .; d_gene: TRBD1; CDR3nt: TGTGCCAGCAGTTATGACAGGGGTGAGACCCAGTACTTC; CDR3aa: CASSYDRGETQYF
v_gene: TRBV7-8; j_gene: TRBJ2-5; abundance: .; d_gene: .; CDR3nt: TGTGCCAGCAGCCAATGGGTAGCGGAAGAGACCCAGTACTTC; CDR3aa: CASSQWVAEETQYF
v_gene: TRBV5-4; j_gene: TRBJ1-1; abundance: .; d_gene: TRBD1; CDR3nt: TGTGCCAGCAGCTCGTACAGGGGATCGAACACTGAAGCTTTCTTT; CDR3aa: CASSSYRGSNTEAFF
v_gene: TRBV28; j_gene: TRBJ2-7; abundance: .; d_gene: .; CDR3nt: TGTGCCAGCAACCTAGACCCGACAGAGCCCTACGAGCAGTACTTC; CDR3aa: CASNLDPTEPYEQYF
v_gene: TRBV19; j_gene: TRBJ1-3; abundance: once; d_gene: .; CDR3nt: TGTGCCAGTAGTATCCCCCCGGGAGTCTCTGGAAACACCATATATTTT; CDR3aa: CASSIPPGVSGNTIYF
v_gene: TRBV6-5; j_gene: TRBJ2-7; abundance: .; d_gene: TRBD1; CDR3nt: TGTGCCAGTGCCGGGACAGGGACTTACGAGCAGTACTTC; CDR3aa: CASAGTGTYEQYF
v_gene: TRBV5-1; j_gene: TRBJ2-7; abundance: .; d_gene: .; CDR3nt: TGCGCCAGCAGCTTGACCCACCAGGGCCGTGATACCTACGAGCAGTACTTC; CDR3aa: CASSLTHQGRDTYEQYF
v_gene: TRBV6-6; j_gene: TRBJ2-7; abundance: few; d_gene: TRBD1; CDR3nt: TGTGCCAGCACCAAACAACTGGGACAGGGGCTGGACGAGCAGTACTTC; CDR3aa: CASTKQLGQGLDEQYF
v_gene: TRBV6-5; j_gene: TRBJ2-1; abundance: .; d_gene: TRBD2; CDR3nt: TGTGCCAGCAGGTTTACTAGCGGGGGGTACAATGAGCAGTTCTTC; CDR3aa: CASRFTSGGYNEQFF
v_gene: TRBV6-6; j_gene: TRBJ2-5; abundance: .; d_gene: .; CDR3nt: TGTGCCAGTCGCCCGCCGGGGGTAAACGAGACCCAGTACTTC; CDR3aa: CASRPPGVNETQYF
v_gene: TRBV28; j_gene: TRBJ2-3; abundance: .; d_gene: .; CDR3nt: TGTGCCAGCAGTTTAGCCCGACGGGTGGGAGTTGTCACAGATACGCAGTATTTT; CDR3aa: CASSLARRVGVVTDTQYF
v_gene: TRBV2; j_gene: TRBJ1-4; abundance: .; d_gene: TRBD1; CDR3nt: TGTGCCAGCAGTAGCAGACAGGGTAATGAAAAACTGTTTTTT; CDR3aa: CASSSRQGNEKLFF
v_gene: TRBV7-2; j_gene: TRBJ2-3; abundance: .; d_gene: TRBD1; CDR3nt: TGTGCCAGCAAACCGGGACAGGGGGCGGCAGATACGCAGTATTTT; CDR3aa: CASKPGQGAADTQYF
v_gene: TRBV12-3/TRBV12-4; j_gene: TRBJ1-1; abundance: medium-sized; d_gene: .; CDR3nt: TGTGCCAGCAGCACTCGTCGCGACACTGAAGCTTTCTTT; CDR3aa: CASSTRRDTEAFF
v_gene: TRBV27; j_gene: TRBJ1-2; abundance: .; d_gene: .; CDR3nt: TGTGCCAGCAGTTCCCGACAGAGCTATGGCTACACCTTC; CDR3aa: CASSSRQSYGYTF